A single TCR beta chain is shown here with its context. Its antigen is not identified. The data are from a study of PD-1 blockade in classical Hodgkin lymphoma. The protocol was immunoSEQ multiplex PCR, while the TCRdb copy is restricted to in-frame clones and leaves out a portion. The sample lists tens of thousands of clones; approximately 89% were seen once. In germline, CDR1 is KGHSH, CDR2 LQKENI. The CDR3 has 13 amino acids. V dropped 1 base and J dropped 10; count of bases not matched to a gene: 5. Broader study findings: Repertoires differed for reasons still undefined, possibly disease activity or prior therapy.

After autologous stem cell transplantation all patients relapsed, and prior brentuximab vedotin exposure differed between cohorts. Sample: peripheral blood mononuclear cells (PBMCs), taken at baseline. V usage is TRBV18 and J usage is TRBJ1-1, with 8 bases aligning to TRBD1. The source is a human donor with classical Hodgkin lymphoma. The CDR3: CASSPQDRAGAFF. The CDR3 DNA sequence: TGTGCCAGCTCACCACAGGACAGGGCTGGAGCTTTCTTT.